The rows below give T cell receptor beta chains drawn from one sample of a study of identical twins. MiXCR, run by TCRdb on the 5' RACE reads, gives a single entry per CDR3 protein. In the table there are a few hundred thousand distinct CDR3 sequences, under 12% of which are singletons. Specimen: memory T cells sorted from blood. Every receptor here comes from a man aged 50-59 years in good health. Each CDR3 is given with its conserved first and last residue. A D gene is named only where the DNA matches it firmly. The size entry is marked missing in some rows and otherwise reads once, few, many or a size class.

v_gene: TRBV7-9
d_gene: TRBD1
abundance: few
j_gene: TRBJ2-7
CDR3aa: CASSPPGQISYEQYF
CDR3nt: TGTGCCAGCAGCCCACCGGGACAGATTTCCTACGAGCAGTACTTC

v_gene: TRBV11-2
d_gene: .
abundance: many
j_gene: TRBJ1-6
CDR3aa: CASSLGGDYRSSYNSPLHF
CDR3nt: TGTGCCAGCAGCTTAGGAGGCGACTACCGGAGCTCCTATAATTCACCCCTCCACTTT

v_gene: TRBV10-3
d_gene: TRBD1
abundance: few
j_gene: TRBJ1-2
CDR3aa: CAISEPTGKEGGYGYTF
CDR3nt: TGTGCCATCAGTGAGCCGACAGGGAAAGAGGGGGGCTATGGCTACACCTTC

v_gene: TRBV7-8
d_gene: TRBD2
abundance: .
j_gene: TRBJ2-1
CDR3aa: CASSRRTSGGYNEQFF
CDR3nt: TGTGCCAGCAGCCGCCGGACTAGCGGGGGTTACAATGAGCAGTTCTTC

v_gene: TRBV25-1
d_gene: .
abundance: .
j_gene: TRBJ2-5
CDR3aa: CASSEFLGPQETQYF
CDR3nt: TGTGCCAGCAGTGAATTTCTAGGTCCCCAAGAGACCCAGTACTTC

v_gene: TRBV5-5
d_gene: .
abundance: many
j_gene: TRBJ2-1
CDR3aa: CASSPSWGSYNEQFF
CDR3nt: TGTGCCAGCAGCCCCAGTTGGGGATCCTACAATGAGCAGTTCTTC

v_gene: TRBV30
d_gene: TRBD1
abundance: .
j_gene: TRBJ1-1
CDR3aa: CAWSPGLGSPTGTEAFF
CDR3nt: TGTGCCTGGAGTCCAGGGTTGGGGTCCCCGACAGGGACTGAAGCTTTCTTT

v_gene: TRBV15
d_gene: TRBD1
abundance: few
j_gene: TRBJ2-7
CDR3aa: CATSRDRGQGRTYEQYF
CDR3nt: TGTGCCACCAGCAGAGATCGCGGACAGGGGAGGACCTACGAGCAGTACTTC

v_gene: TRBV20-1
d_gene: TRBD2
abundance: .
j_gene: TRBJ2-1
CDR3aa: CSARDPLGTGGKFF
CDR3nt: TGCAGTGCTAGAGACCCTCTGGGAACGGGAGGGAAGTTCTTC

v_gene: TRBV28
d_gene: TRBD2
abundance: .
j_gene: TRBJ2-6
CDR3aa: CASSPVGLAGVAGANVLTF
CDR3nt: TGTGCCAGCAGCCCAGTTGGACTAGCGGGAGTGGCCGGGGCCAACGTCCTGACTTTC

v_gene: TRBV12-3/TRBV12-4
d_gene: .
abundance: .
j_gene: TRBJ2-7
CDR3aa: CASSPGPGFEQYF
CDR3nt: TGTGCCAGCAGTCCGGGACCGGGCTTCGAGCAGTACTTC

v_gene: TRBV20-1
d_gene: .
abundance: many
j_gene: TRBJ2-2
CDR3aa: CSARDVSEQSNTGELFF
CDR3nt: TGCAGTGCTAGAGATGTTAGCGAGCAGTCGAACACCGGGGAGCTGTTTTTT

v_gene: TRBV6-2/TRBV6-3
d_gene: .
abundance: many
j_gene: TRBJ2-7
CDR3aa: CASSYQGLHYEQYF
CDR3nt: TGTGCCAGCAGTTACCAGGGACTCCACTACGAGCAGTACTTC

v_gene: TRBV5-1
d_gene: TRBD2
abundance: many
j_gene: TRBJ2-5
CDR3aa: CASSLGVAGETQYF
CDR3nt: TGCGCCAGCAGCTTGGGAGTAGCGGGGGAGACCCAGTACTTC

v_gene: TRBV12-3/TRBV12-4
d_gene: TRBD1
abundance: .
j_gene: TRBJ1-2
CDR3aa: CASKTGTGGYGYTF
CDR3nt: TGTGCCAGCAAAACCGGGACAGGCGGCTATGGCTACACCTTC

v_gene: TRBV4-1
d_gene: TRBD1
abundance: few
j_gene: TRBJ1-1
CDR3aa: CASSPGTGGGLNTEAFF
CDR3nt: TGCGCCAGCAGCCCCGGTACAGGGGGTGGCTTAAACACTGAAGCTTTCTTT

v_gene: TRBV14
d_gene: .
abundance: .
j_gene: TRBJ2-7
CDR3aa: CASSRGDFYEQYF
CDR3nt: TGTGCCAGCAGCCGGGGGGACTTCTACGAGCAGTACTTC

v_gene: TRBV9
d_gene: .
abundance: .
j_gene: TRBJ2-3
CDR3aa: CASSAFSGSSTDTQYF
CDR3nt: TGTGCCAGCAGCGCCTTTAGCGGATCTAGCACAGATACGCAGTATTTT

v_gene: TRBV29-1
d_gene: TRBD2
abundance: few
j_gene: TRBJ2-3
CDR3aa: CSVAAGDITDTQYF
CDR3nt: TGCAGCGTCGCAGCGGGAGATATCACAGATACGCAGTATTTT

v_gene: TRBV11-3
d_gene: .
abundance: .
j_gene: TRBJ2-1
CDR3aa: CASSPGGTRGSNEQFF
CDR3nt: TGTGCCAGCAGCCCAGGGGGGACTAGAGGATCTAATGAGCAGTTCTTC

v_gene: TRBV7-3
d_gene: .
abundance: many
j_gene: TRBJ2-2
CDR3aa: CASSYRVNTGELFF
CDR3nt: TGTGCCAGCAGTTACAGGGTTAACACCGGGGAGCTGTTTTTT

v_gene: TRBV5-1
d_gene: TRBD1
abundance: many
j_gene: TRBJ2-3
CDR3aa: CASILGQGVTDTQYF
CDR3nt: TGCGCCAGCATCTTAGGACAGGGTGTGACAGATACGCAGTATTTT

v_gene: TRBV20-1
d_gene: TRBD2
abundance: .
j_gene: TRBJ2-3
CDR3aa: CSALGLAGPDTQYF
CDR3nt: TGCAGTGCCTTGGGACTAGCGGGACCAGATACGCAGTATTTT

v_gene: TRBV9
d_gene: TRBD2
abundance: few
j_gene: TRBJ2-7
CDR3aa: CASSVDSGGYEQYF
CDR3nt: TGTGCCAGCAGCGTAGATTCGGGAGGCTACGAGCAGTACTTC

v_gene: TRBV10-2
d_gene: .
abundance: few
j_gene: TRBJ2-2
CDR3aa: CASSSIPGELFF
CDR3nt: TGCGCCAGCAGTTCTATACCCGGGGAGCTGTTTTTT

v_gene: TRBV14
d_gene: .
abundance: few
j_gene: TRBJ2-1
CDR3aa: CASSQGQNYFGYNEQFF
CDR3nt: TGTGCCAGCAGCCAAGGCCAAAACTATTTCGGATACAATGAGCAGTTCTTC

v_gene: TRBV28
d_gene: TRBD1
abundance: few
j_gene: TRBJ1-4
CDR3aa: CASSVASGTGLEKLFF
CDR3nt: TGTGCCAGCAGTGTCGCCTCCGGGACAGGGCTCGAAAAACTGTTTTTT

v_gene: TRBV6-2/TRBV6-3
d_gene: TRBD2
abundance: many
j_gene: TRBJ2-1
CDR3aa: CASGSGPGNEQFF
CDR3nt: TGTGCCAGCGGTAGCGGGCCTGGCAATGAGCAGTTCTTC

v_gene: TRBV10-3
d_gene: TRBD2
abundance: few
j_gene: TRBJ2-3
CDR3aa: CAISAGLAVTDTQYF
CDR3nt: TGTGCCATCAGTGCGGGACTAGCGGTTACAGATACGCAGTATTTT

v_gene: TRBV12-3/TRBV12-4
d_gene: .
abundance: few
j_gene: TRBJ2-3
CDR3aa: CASSLAQGKTDTQYF
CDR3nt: TGTGCCAGCAGCTTGGCGCAGGGAAAGACAGATACGCAGTATTTT

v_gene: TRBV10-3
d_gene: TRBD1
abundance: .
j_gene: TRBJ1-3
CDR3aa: CAVGDRSSGNTIYF
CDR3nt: TGTGCCGTTGGGGACAGGAGCTCTGGAAACACCATATATTTT

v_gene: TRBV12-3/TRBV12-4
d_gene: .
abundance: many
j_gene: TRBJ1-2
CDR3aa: CASSLDGYYGYTF
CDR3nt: TGTGCCAGCAGTTTGGACGGATACTATGGCTACACCTTC

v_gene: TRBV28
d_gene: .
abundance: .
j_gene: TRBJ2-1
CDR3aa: CASSFSGYEQFF
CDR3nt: TGTGCCAGCAGTTTTTCCGGGTATGAGCAGTTCTTC

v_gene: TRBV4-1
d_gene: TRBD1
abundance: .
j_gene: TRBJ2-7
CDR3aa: CASSHDTTGIYEQYF
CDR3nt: TGCGCCAGCAGCCACGATACGACAGGGATCTACGAGCAGTACTTC

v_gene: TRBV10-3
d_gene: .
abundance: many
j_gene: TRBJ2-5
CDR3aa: CAISEGPGQETQYF
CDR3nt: TGTGCCATCAGTGAAGGTCCGGGTCAAGAGACCCAGTACTTC

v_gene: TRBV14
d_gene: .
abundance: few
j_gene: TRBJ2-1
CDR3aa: CASSHLRWESNEQFF
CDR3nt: TGTGCCAGCAGCCACTTACGATGGGAGTCCAATGAGCAGTTCTTC

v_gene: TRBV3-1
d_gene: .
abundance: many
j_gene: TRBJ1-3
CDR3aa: CASSQDFGGNTIYF
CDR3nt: TGTGCCAGCAGCCAAGACTTTGGAGGAAACACCATATATTTT

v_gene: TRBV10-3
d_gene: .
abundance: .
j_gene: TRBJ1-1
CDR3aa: CASKTGPNTEAFF
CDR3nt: TGTGCCAGTAAGACAGGACCGAACACTGAAGCTTTCTTT

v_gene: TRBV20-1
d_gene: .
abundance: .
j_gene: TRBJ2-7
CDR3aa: CSAFTGPDEQYF
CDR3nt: TGCAGTGCTTTTACAGGGCCCGACGAGCAGTACTTC

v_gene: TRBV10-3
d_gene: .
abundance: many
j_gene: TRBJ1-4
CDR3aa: CAISESDRPGEKLFF
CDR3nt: TGTGCCATCAGTGAGTCCGACAGGCCAGGGGAAAAACTGTTTTTT

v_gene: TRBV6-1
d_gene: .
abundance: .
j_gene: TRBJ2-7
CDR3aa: CATAYQKQYF
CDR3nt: TGTGCTACCGCTTACCAAAAGCAGTACTTC

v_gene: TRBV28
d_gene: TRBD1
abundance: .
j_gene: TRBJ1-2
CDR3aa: CASKRVGTGTFGYTF
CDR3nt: TGTGCCAGCAAGAGGGTCGGGACAGGGACCTTCGGCTACACCTTC

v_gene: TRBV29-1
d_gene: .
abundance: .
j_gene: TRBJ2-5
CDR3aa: CSAKTSAGKGIGRETQYF
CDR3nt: TGCAGCGCAAAGACTTCGGCGGGAAAGGGTATTGGGCGGGAGACCCAGTACTTC

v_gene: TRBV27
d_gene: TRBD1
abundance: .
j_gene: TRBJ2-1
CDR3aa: CASSLPGTVNEQFF
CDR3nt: TGTGCCAGCAGTTTACCCGGGACAGTCAATGAGCAGTTCTTC

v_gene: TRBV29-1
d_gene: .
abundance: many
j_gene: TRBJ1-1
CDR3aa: CSVRRDPSTEAFF
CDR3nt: TGCAGCGTGAGAAGGGACCCCTCGACTGAAGCTTTCTTT

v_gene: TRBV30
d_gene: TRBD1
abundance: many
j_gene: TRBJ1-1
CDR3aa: CAWNPDRVKPNTEAFF
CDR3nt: TGTGCCTGGAACCCCGACAGGGTGAAACCGAACACTGAAGCTTTCTTT